A selection of T cell receptor beta chains follows, all from one sample in a study of T-cell memory formation after mild COVID-19. TCRdb reprocessed the 5' RACE reads via MiXCR and lists one record per CDR3 protein. This sample carries about 130,000 distinct CDR3 sequences, more than 15% of them seen once, and the ten largest clones take approximately 4.7%. Input material: PBMCs or a T cell subset sorted from them (not recorded which). These receptors came from a man younger than 35 who had mild COVID-19 (a few samples of this study predate the infection). Cell type and time point are not known. Both conserved end residues are part of each CDR3. A D gene is named only where the DNA matches it firmly. Clone sizes are given selectively: once, few, many, or a class where the clone is expanded.

TRBJ2-7,NA,NA,TRBV29-1,TGCAGCGTTGAAGTTGGTGGATTCGAGCAGTACTTC,CSVEVGGFEQYF
TRBJ1-2,few,NA,TRBV9,TGTGCCAGCAGCAAACAGGGTGGTGGCTACACCTTC,CASSKQGGGYTF
TRBJ1-5,NA,TRBD1,TRBV9,TGTGCCAGCAGCTCAGGGGGTGCAGATCAGCCCCAGCATTTT,CASSSGGADQPQHF
TRBJ1-1,few,NA,TRBV5-8,TGTGCCAGCAGCTCCTCACCAGGGTTGAACACTGAAGCTTTCTTT,CASSSSPGLNTEAFF
TRBJ2-3,few,NA,TRBV5-1,TGCGCCAGCAGCTTTAGTATGGATACGCAGTATTTT,CASSFSMDTQYF
TRBJ1-5,NA,NA,TRBV2,TGTGCCAGCGGCCCCCGGACGGGTAGCAATCAGCCCCAGCATTTT,CASGPRTGSNQPQHF
TRBJ2-3,few,TRBD2,TRBV11-2,TGTGCCAGCAGCCCACCCTCCTGGCGGGGGGCCCGGGGAGATACGCAGTATTTT,CASSPPSWRGARGDTQYF
TRBJ2-5,NA,NA,TRBV7-2,TGTGCCAGCAGCTTAGGGGTCAGGGCGAGAGAGACCCAGTACTTC,CASSLGVRARETQYF
TRBJ2-5,few,TRBD2,TRBV11-2,TGTGCCAGCAGCAAGGCTAGCGGGGAACAAGAGACCCAGTACTTC,CASSKASGEQETQYF
TRBJ2-3,few,NA,TRBV3-1,TGTGCCACCCAGAAGGGACGATGGGGCACAGATACGCAGTATTTT,CATQKGRWGTDTQYF
TRBJ2-5,few,NA,TRBV5-1,TGCGCCAGCAGCCTACGCCCGGGACCCCAAGAGACCCAGTACTTC,CASSLRPGPQETQYF
TRBJ1-6,many,NA,TRBV7-2,TGTGCCAGCAGCTTAACGGCGGTTGGCGATTCACCCCTCCACTTT,CASSLTAVGDSPLHF
TRBJ2-1,few,NA,TRBV24-1,TGTGCCACCAGTGACCGCATTGGCCGGGGCGGTAGGGATGAGCAGTTCTTC,CATSDRIGRGGRDEQFF
TRBJ2-3,NA,TRBD2,TRBV12-3/TRBV12-4,TGTGCCAGCAGTTTAGGTGGCGGGGGGAACACAGATACGCAGTATTTT,CASSLGGGGNTDTQYF
TRBJ2-1,few,TRBD1,TRBV5-1,TGCGCCAGCAGAGGGTCGGGACAGGGAAGGAATGAGCAGTTCTTC,CASRGSGQGRNEQFF
TRBJ2-5,NA,TRBD1,TRBV7-8,TGTGCCAGCAGCCCCGACCGACAGGGGGTCGGGGAGACCCAGTACTTC,CASSPDRQGVGETQYF
TRBJ2-7,NA,TRBD1,TRBV7-6,TGTGCCAGCAGCTCGCCCACAGGGGACCCTACGAAGCAGTACTTC,CASSSPTGDPTKQYF
TRBJ2-1,NA,TRBD2,TRBV9,TGTGCCAGCAGCGAAGCGGGGGGGCTTGATGAGCAGTTCTTC,CASSEAGGLDEQFF
TRBJ1-1,many,NA,TRBV7-9,TGTGCCAGCAGCTTCGGGACGTTGGTCACTGAAGCTTTCTTT,CASSFGTLVTEAFF
TRBJ2-7,many,TRBD2,TRBV6-5,TGTGCCAGCAGTTACTCGCCTAGCGGCTCCTACGAGCAGTACTTC,CASSYSPSGSYEQYF
TRBJ2-7,NA,NA,TRBV6-6,TGTGCCAGCAGTTACGCCAGAAAATACGAGCAGTACTTC,CASSYARKYEQYF
TRBJ1-3,NA,NA,TRBV5-1,TGCGCCAGCAGCTTGGCTCAGGGTTCAGGAAACACCATATATTTT,CASSLAQGSGNTIYF
TRBJ1-1,few,NA,TRBV27,TGTGCCAGCAGTTTCGGTGGGTACACTGAAGCTTTCTTT,CASSFGGYTEAFF
TRBJ2-5,NA,NA,TRBV20-1,TGCAGTGCCCGCTCTTCTGGGGTCATGTTAGAGACCCAGTACTTC,CSARSSGVMLETQYF
TRBJ1-1,NA,NA,TRBV4-2,TGTGCCAGCAGCATACAGGGTAATGAGGGTGAAGCTTTCTTT,CASSIQGNEGEAFF
TRBJ1-6,few,NA,TRBV20-1,TGCAGTGCTAGTACAAGTCGGGCAGCTAATTCACCCCTCCACTTT,CSASTSRAANSPLHF
TRBJ1-6,NA,TRBD1,TRBV4-2,TGTGCCAGCAGCCCGGGACAGTTTAATTCACCCCTCCACTTT,CASSPGQFNSPLHF
TRBJ2-5,NA,TRBD1,TRBV29-1,TGCAGCGTTGAAGGGGACAGGCAAGCACAAGAGACCCAGTACTTC,CSVEGDRQAQETQYF
TRBJ2-1,few,TRBD2,TRBV3-1,TGTGCCAGCAGCCTATGGGCTGGTAGCGGGGGGCGCGATGAGCAGTTCTTC,CASSLWAGSGGRDEQFF
TRBJ1-1,few,NA,TRBV7-2,TGTGCCAGCAGCCCGCGGGCCCTATTAGCTTTCTTT,CASSPRALLAFF
TRBJ2-3,NA,NA,TRBV2,TGTGCCAGCAGTGAGAAATTGGTAGTGAACTCAGATACGCAGTATTTT,CASSEKLVVNSDTQYF
TRBJ1-2,few,TRBD1,TRBV25-1,TGTGCCAGCATGGACAGGTCCGATGGCTACACCTTC,CASMDRSDGYTF
TRBJ1-1,NA,NA,TRBV9,TGTGCCAGCAGCGTAGCGGTGGGGATGAACACTGAAGCTTTCTTT,CASSVAVGMNTEAFF
TRBJ2-3,many,NA,TRBV5-1,TGCGCCAGCAGCTTGGCCGAGACGACGCAGTATTTT,CASSLAETTQYF
TRBJ2-5,NA,TRBD2,TRBV20-1,TGCAGTGCTAATTTCGCTCTAGCGGGCGCCCGGGCGCGGGAGACCCAGTACTTC,CSANFALAGARARETQYF
TRBJ2-1,many,NA,TRBV10-3,TGTGCCATCGCTGATTACAATGAGCAGTTCTTC,CAIADYNEQFF
TRBJ1-2,NA,NA,TRBV5-1,TGCGCCAGCAGCAACCAGTATGGCTACACCTTC,CASSNQYGYTF
TRBJ2-2,NA,NA,TRBV6-5,TGTGCCAGCAGTCCCCGTAGAGGAGTAAACACCGGGGAGCTGTTTTTT,CASSPRRGVNTGELFF
TRBJ1-2,once,NA,TRBV7-6,TGTGCCAGCACGTACAAGGGCTACACCTTC,CASTYKGYTF
TRBJ2-1,few,NA,TRBV5-1,TGCGCCAGCAGCTTGGTCTCCACATTCGGGGGTTACAATGAGCAGTTCTTC,CASSLVSTFGGYNEQFF
TRBJ1-2,NA,TRBD1,TRBV11-2,TGTGCCAGCAGCGTACCCCGGGACAGGGGATATGGCTACACCTTC,CASSVPRDRGYGYTF
TRBJ2-6,many,NA,TRBV5-1,TGCGCCAGCAGCTTCGGGGATTTCTCTGGGGCCAACGTCCTGACTTTC,CASSFGDFSGANVLTF
TRBJ1-2,NA,NA,TRBV6-1,TGTGCCAGCAGTGAGCGGCGGAACTATGGCTACACCTTC,CASSERRNYGYTF